This T cell receptor beta chain was sequenced for a study of identical twins. Overall study findings and caveats: With abundant cord blood beta clonotypes, insertions were fewer; memory repertoires showed no such pattern. Out-of-frame alpha sequences shared by twins were enriched for low generation probability. A partial confounding effect on zero-insertion analyses could come from invariant MAIT and iNKT cells.

One entry per CDR3 protein, called by TCRdb with MiXCR from the 5' RACE reads. The sample yields just over 450,000 distinct CDR3 sequences, approximately 15% seen once. CDR3 length equals 16 residues. J gave up 2 bases and V 4 bases, and 6 bases lay outside the gene matches. In germline, CDR1 is SGHRS, CDR2 YFSETQ. In its sample, this clonotype was seen a few times. Its specificity is unknown. This sample also appeared in a second study, on yellow fever vaccine responses in identical twins. In that study: Reported findings indicate that twins' vaccine T cell responses seemed partially convergent, partially personalized.

The source is a woman aged 18-29 years in good health. The source material was CD4+ T cells sorted from blood. V is TRBV5-1 and J is TRBJ2-5, with 12 positions matching TRBD2. CDR3 sequence (DNA): TGCGCCAGCAGCGGATCTAGCGGGGGGGCTCAAGAGACCCAGTACTTC. It yields the protein CASSGSSGGAQETQYF.